The 3 T cell receptor beta chains below come from one sample, sequenced in a study of T cell responses to AZD1222 COVID-19 vaccine. Some clones are missing from TCRdb's copy, which holds only in-frame ones; the method was immunoSEQ multiplex PCR. The sample consists of some 120,000 clones, 70% to 90% of them appearing once. The sequenced sample was peripheral blood, obtained on day 0 of AZD1222 vaccination. The source of these receptors is an adult in good health.

This clone occurred once. The J gene is TRBJ2-4, the V gene TRBV10-3; D is undetermined. CDR1 and CDR2 (germline): ENHRY, SYGVKD. Trimming left V 2 bases short and J 0 bases short, with 14 bases between. The CDR3 contains 17 residues. The CDR3 region is CAISETGLLGAKNIQYF. The CDR3 nucleotides read TGTGCCATCAGTGAGACGGGCCTCCTGGGAGCCAAAAACATTCAGTACTTC.

This clone appeared a few times. This chain joins TRBV7-9 and TRBJ2-1, with 7 bases fitting TRBD1. Trimming removed 5 bases from V and 2 bases from J; junction bases left unmatched: 9. From germline, CDR1 is SEHNR and CDR2 FQNEAQ (reference sequence). The CDR3 totals 16 residues. The CDR3 loop is CASSPEQGLPYNEQFF. The CDR3 DNA is TGTGCCAGCAGCCCGGAACAGGGGCTTCCCTACAATGAGCAGTTCTTC.

The count of this clone is one. The chain couples TRBV18 to TRBJ1-3; D gene uncertain. Trimming took off 8 bases at V and 0 bases at J, with 8 bases between the two ends. Germline V gene lookup returns CDR1 KGHSH and CDR2 LQKENI. The CDR3 has 13 residues. The chain's CDR3 is CASTDNSGNTIYF. The CDR3 DNA is TGTGCCAGCACAGACAACTCTGGAAACACCATATATTTT.